Below, one T cell receptor beta chain is given with its context. Its cognate antigen is unknown. This record comes from a study of beta chain features in type 1 diabetes. Study-level information: All of the samples together had 95 million to 140 million sorted cells examined.

Trimming took 6 bases from V and 5 from J, leaving 17 bases between them. CDR1 is SQVTM and CDR2 is ANQGSEA in the germline V gene. The CDR3 contains 14 residues. Expressed TCRB transcripts were sequenced because the isolated RNA had all been reverse transcribed beforehand. Libraries were prepared by immunoSEQ multiplex PCR; TCRdb keeps only in-frame clonotypes and omits some of them. This table holds hundreds of thousands of clones, about a sixth found once. Study outcomes and limitations: TCRB CDR3s from Type 1 diabetes patients were moderately but significantly shorter in all four CD4+ subsets. Researchers caution that PCR might favor shorter templates, equally among patients and controls. VDJ junctions sequenced from type 1 diabetes patients showed fewer insertions and more deletions.

This receptor was obtained from a man aged 18 to 30 in good health. This sequence joins TRBV29-1 and TRBJ2-1; D is unresolved. Input material: naive CD4+ T cells from blood. The CDR3 loop reads CSVTPSPANNEQFF. Here the CDR3 DNA reads TGCAGCGTAACCCCGAGCCCGGCAAACAATGAGCAGTTCTTC.